This T cell receptor (beta chain) was sequenced during a study of blood T cell repertoires in COVID-19. Overall study context: Nucleic acid was either cDNA or gDNA, and it came from T cells, B-cell-depleted T cells, or PBMCs.

The CDR3 extends over 14 amino acids. The germline gives CDR1 KGHSH, CDR2 LQKENI. The V gene lost 8 bases and the J gene lost 2 bases, with 15 bases spanning the gap. The protocol was immunoSEQ multiplex PCR, while the TCRdb copy is restricted to in-frame clones and leaves out a portion. The table lists around 190,000 clones, about 89% of them singletons. This TCR derives from a man in his late teens or twenties who had recovered from COVID-19. J is TRBJ1-1 and V is TRBV18, with D unresolved. Sequenced material: peripheral blood. This CDR3 is CASLSTGSNTEAFF. CDR3 DNA: TGTGCCAGCCTCTCTACGGGGTCAAACACTGAAGCTTTCTTT. The variable domain in full, with the rest retrieved from reference TRBV18 and TRBJ1-1, is NAGVMQNPRHLVRRRGQEARLRCSPMKGHSHVYWYRQLPEEGLKFMVYLQKENIIDESGMPKERFSAEFPKEGPSILRIQQVVRGDSAAYFCASLSTGSNTEAFFGQGTRLTVV.